These 2 T cell receptor beta chains came from one sample sequenced in a study of cytomegalovirus exposure and HLA in healthy donors (dated by TCRdb to 2015 to 2018). Library preparation was by the immunoSEQ multiplex PCR assay. A mixture of 60 forward primers for TCR Vbeta segments and 13 reverse primers for TCR Jbeta segments was used in the multiplex PCR. As stored in TCRdb, this immuneACCESS dataset retains in-frame rearrangements with V and J assigned. A fraction of the clones does not appear; measured against another copy, unresolved V genes explain less than half of the discrepancy, and the remainder lacks a known reason. For this sample there are about 190,000 clones; roughly 80% appear just once. Of the sample, less than 4% falls within the top ten clones. The sequencing input was PBMCs. The origin of the receptors is a woman aged 25 to 45 in good health and CMV-seropositive.

The chain joins TRBV7-6 to TRBJ2-1; TRBD2 matches at 7 bases. The V gene end was trimmed by 2 bases and the J gene end by 4 bases; junction bases not matched to a gene: 5. The CDR3 has 15 residues. Germline values: CDR1 SGHVS, CDR2 FNYEAQ. The DNA of the CDR3 is TGTGCCAGCAGCTTATCGAGCGGGACTTACAATGAGCAGTTCTTC. This gives the protein CASSLSSGTYNEQFF.

The V gene is TRBV2, the J gene TRBJ1-1; no clear D gene. This CDR3 region has 11 residues. Per germline, CDR1 SNHLY and CDR2 FYNNEI. V dropped 3 bases and J dropped 5 bases, with 4 bases sitting between them. CDR3 protein: CASSDRTEAFF. The CDR3 nucleotides are TGTGCCAGCAGTGATCGGACTGAAGCTTTCTTT. Combining the CDR3 with reference TRBV2 and TRBJ1-1 gives the whole variable domain EPEVTQTPSHQVTQMGQEVILRCVPISNHLYFYWYRQILGQKVEFLVSFYNNEISEKSEIFDDQFSVERPDGSNFTLKIRSTKLEDSAMYFCASSDRTEAFFGQGTRLTVV.